The 3 T cell receptor beta chains below were found in one sample sequenced in a study of blood T cell repertoires in COVID-19. Sequencing used immunoSEQ multiplex PCR; TCRdb keeps in-frame clones, though not all of them. Among roughly 250,000 clones listed, 75% to 90% were seen once. Sample: peripheral blood. These receptors were taken from a woman aged 40 to 50 with acute or convalescent COVID-19.

V gene TRBV6-6 combines with J gene TRBJ1-5; TRBD1 aligns across 7 bases. This CDR3 has 14 amino acids. CDR1 is MNHNY and CDR2 is SVGAGI in the germline V gene (reference sequence). V shed 7 bases, J shed 1 base, and the junction held 4 bases outside the gene matches. CDR3 coding DNA: TGTGCCAGCAAGACGACAGGGAGCAATCAGCCCCAGCATTTT. Protein product: CASKTTGSNQPQHF.

This clone came up once. The chain couples TRBV11-2 to TRBJ2-7, with TRBD1 identical over 7 bases. V lost 5 bases, J lost 3 bases, and 7 bases stayed unmatched. Germline lookup yields CDR1 SGHAT and CDR2 FQNNGV. CDR3 length: 14 residues. The CDR3 sequence is CASSHVDRVYEQYV. The CDR3, as DNA: TGTGCCAGCAGCCACGTAGACAGGGTCTACGAGCAGTACGTC.

The chain joins TRBV2 to TRBJ2-2, with D possibly being TRBD2 (6 bases). The CDR3 sequence is 15 residues long. Germline lookup yields CDR1 SNHLY and CDR2 FYNNEI. Trimming left V 3 bases short and J 3 bases short, with 11 bases between. The CDR3 DNA follows: TGTGCCAGCAGTGATAGGGAGGAGGACACCGGGGAGCTGTTTTTT. Its protein is CASSDREEDTGELFF.